This T cell receptor (beta chain) was captured by sequencing in a study of T cell responses to AZD1222 COVID-19 vaccine. CDR3 length equals 15 residues. V lost 7 bases to trimming and J lost 2 bases; unmatched junction nucleotides: 7. Germline-derived CDR1 and CDR2 are MNHEY and SVGAGI. Study results and caveats: Unmutated variant regions are reportedly the target of nearly half of TCRs that are spike-specific. The breadth and depth of Spike-specific TCRs increased once two AZD1222 doses had been given.

Comments on this clone: Antigen specificity is unknown.

Using immunoSEQ multiplex PCR, the repertoire was profiled, and TCRdb retains in-frame clones only, with some absent. Of about 180,000 clones in the sample, around 88% were seen once. The sequence came from an adult who received the AZD1222 COVID-19 vaccine. Sequences were derived from peripheral blood, sampled 28 days after the second AZD1222 dose. V and J are TRBV6-5 and TRBJ2-1; 8 bases map to TRBD2. The CDR3 sequence: CASMAGLGTYNEQFF. The CDR3 DNA sequence: TGTGCCAGCATGGCGGGACTAGGAACCTACAATGAGCAGTTCTTC.